A selection of T cell receptor beta chains follows, all from one sample in a study of liver allograft versus peripheral blood T cells. TCRdb processed the reads anew with MiXCR; each CDR3 protein has one entry. Here the sample spans about 3,000 distinct CDR3 sequences, 14% to 15% being singletons. Source of these receptors: a human patient who had a liver transplant. These T cells may partly come from the graft donor. CDR3s include the opening cysteine and the closing phenylalanine or tryptophan. The order of the fields is J gene, clone size, V gene, D gene, CDR3 protein, CDR3 DNA. A D gene is named only where the DNA matches it firmly. The size field is filled for only some rows; it gives once, few, many or a size class.

J gene: TRBJ2-5
clone size: medium-sized
V gene: TRBV18
D gene: .
CDR3 protein: CASSPRLGPQETQYF
CDR3 DNA: TGTGCCAGCTCACCAAGGTTGGGGCCACAAGAGACCCAGTACTTC

J gene: TRBJ2-7
clone size: few
V gene: TRBV7-9
D gene: .
CDR3 protein: CASSSTYEQYF
CDR3 DNA: TGTGCCAGCAGCTCTACCTACGAGCAGTACTTC

J gene: TRBJ1-4
clone size: .
V gene: TRBV20-1
D gene: .
CDR3 protein: CSAREWGEKLFF
CDR3 DNA: TGCAGTGCTAGAGAGTGGGGAGAAAAACTGTTTTTT

J gene: TRBJ1-5
clone size: few
V gene: TRBV5-5
D gene: .
CDR3 protein: CASSPAPGNGNQPQHF
CDR3 DNA: TGTGCCAGCAGCCCAGCCCCAGGGAACGGAAATCAGCCCCAGCATTTT

J gene: TRBJ1-2
clone size: .
V gene: TRBV5-1
D gene: .
CDR3 protein: CASSPGEGLTYGYTF
CDR3 DNA: TGCGCCAGCAGCCCCGGCGAAGGGCTGACCTATGGCTACACCTTC

J gene: TRBJ1-2
clone size: .
V gene: TRBV20-1
D gene: TRBD1
CDR3 protein: CSARRGNNYGYTF
CDR3 DNA: TGCAGTGCCCGCAGGGGGAACAACTATGGCTACACCTTC

J gene: TRBJ1-1
clone size: large
V gene: TRBV6-6
D gene: .
CDR3 protein: CASSRDGILNTEAFF
CDR3 DNA: TGTGCCAGCAGTCGAGACGGGATTTTGAACACTGAAGCTTTCTTT

J gene: TRBJ1-1
clone size: medium-sized
V gene: TRBV27
D gene: .
CDR3 protein: CASSFNMNTEAFF
CDR3 DNA: TGTGCCAGCAGTTTTAACATGAACACTGAAGCTTTCTTT

J gene: TRBJ2-1
clone size: .
V gene: TRBV5-1
D gene: TRBD1
CDR3 protein: CASSRGQGGNEQFF
CDR3 DNA: TGCGCCAGCAGCAGAGGACAGGGAGGCAATGAGCAGTTCTTC

J gene: TRBJ1-2
clone size: medium-sized
V gene: TRBV6-2/TRBV6-3
D gene: TRBD1
CDR3 protein: CASRQQGAPGGYTF
CDR3 DNA: TGTGCCAGCAGACAACAGGGGGCGCCAGGTGGCTACACCTTC

J gene: TRBJ2-2
clone size: medium-sized
V gene: TRBV18
D gene: TRBD2
CDR3 protein: CASSPLAGALAGELFF
CDR3 DNA: TGTGCCAGCTCACCTCTTGCGGGAGCACTCGCCGGGGAGCTGTTTTTT

J gene: TRBJ2-1
clone size: medium-sized
V gene: TRBV7-9
D gene: .
CDR3 protein: CASSSAWDGFF
CDR3 DNA: TGTGCCAGCAGCTCGGCCTGGGATGGGTTCTTC

J gene: TRBJ2-1
clone size: large
V gene: TRBV27
D gene: .
CDR3 protein: CASSFREYNEQFF
CDR3 DNA: TGTGCCAGCAGTTTCAGGGAATACAATGAGCAGTTCTTC

J gene: TRBJ1-3
clone size: many
V gene: TRBV9
D gene: TRBD1
CDR3 protein: CASSVQGAGGNTIYF
CDR3 DNA: TGTGCCAGCAGCGTGCAGGGGGCTGGTGGAAACACCATATATTTT

J gene: TRBJ1-1
clone size: large
V gene: TRBV6-1
D gene: TRBD1
CDR3 protein: CASRARQGRDTEAFF
CDR3 DNA: TGTGCCAGCAGAGCAAGACAGGGACGGGACACTGAAGCTTTCTTT

J gene: TRBJ2-5
clone size: medium-sized
V gene: TRBV24-1
D gene: .
CDR3 protein: CATSDSGALSQETQYF
CDR3 DNA: TGTGCCACCAGTGACTCGGGAGCCTTGTCACAAGAGACCCAGTACTTC

J gene: TRBJ2-2
clone size: large
V gene: TRBV29-1
D gene: .
CDR3 protein: CSVNGGERTLFF
CDR3 DNA: TGCAGCGTTAACGGTGGGGAACGTACTCTGTTTTTT

J gene: TRBJ2-5
clone size: medium-sized
V gene: TRBV24-1
D gene: .
CDR3 protein: CATSLANQETQYF
CDR3 DNA: TGTGCCACCAGCCTAGCGAACCAAGAGACCCAGTACTTC

J gene: TRBJ2-3
clone size: medium-sized
V gene: TRBV19
D gene: .
CDR3 protein: CASSIVTGTDTQYF
CDR3 DNA: TGTGCCAGTAGTATAGTCACGGGCACAGATACGCAGTATTTT

J gene: TRBJ1-4
clone size: medium-sized
V gene: TRBV9
D gene: .
CDR3 protein: CASSRGVGSPEKLFF
CDR3 DNA: TGTGCCAGCAGCCGAGGCGTAGGGAGTCCAGAAAAACTGTTTTTT